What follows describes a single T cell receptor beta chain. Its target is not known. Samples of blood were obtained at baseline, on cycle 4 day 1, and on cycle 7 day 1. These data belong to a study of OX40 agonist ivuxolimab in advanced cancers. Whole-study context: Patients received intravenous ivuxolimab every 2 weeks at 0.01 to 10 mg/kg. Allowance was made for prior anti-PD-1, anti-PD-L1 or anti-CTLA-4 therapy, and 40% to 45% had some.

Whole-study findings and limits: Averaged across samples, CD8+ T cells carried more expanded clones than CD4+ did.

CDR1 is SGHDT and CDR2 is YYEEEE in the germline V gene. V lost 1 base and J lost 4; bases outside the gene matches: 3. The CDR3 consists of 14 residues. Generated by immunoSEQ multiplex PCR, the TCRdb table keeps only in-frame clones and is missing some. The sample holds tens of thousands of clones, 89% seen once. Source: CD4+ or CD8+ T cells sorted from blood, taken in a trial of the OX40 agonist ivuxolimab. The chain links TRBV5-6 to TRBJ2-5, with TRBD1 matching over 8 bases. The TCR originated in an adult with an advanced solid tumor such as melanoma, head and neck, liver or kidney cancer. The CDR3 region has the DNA TGTGCCAGCAGCTTGCAGGGGGCGCCAGAGACCCAGTACTTC. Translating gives CASSLQGAPETQYF.